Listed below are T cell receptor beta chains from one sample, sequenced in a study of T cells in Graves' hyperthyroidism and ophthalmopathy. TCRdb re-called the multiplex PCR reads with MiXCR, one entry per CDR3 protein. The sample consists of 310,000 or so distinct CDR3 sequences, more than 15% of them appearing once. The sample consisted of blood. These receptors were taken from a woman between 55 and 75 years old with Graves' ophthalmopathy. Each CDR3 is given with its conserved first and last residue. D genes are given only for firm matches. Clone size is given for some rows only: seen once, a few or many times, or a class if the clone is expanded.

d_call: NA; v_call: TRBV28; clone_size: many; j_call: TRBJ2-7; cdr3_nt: TGTGCCAGCAGTCATTCCGGGACATATGAGCAGTACTTC; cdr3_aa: CASSHSGTYEQYF
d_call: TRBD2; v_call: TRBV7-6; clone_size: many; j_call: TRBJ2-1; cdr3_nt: TGTGCCAGCAGCTTACCGAATTGGGATACTAGCGGGAGGGTCGATGAGCAGTTCTTC; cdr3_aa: CASSLPNWDTSGRVDEQFF
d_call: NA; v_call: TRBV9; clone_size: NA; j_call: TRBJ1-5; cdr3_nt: TGTGCCGGCAGCGTAGGAGGAATTAGCAATCAGCCCCAGCATTTT; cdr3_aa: CAGSVGGISNQPQHF
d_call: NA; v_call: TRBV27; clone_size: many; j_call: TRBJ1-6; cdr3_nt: TGTGCCAGCGCCCTCAGAACTAATTCACCCCTCCACTTT; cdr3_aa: CASALRTNSPLHF
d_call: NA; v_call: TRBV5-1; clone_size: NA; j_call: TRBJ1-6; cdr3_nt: TGCGCCAGCAGCAGCAGGGTTTCGGGCTCCTATAATTCACCCCTCCACTTT; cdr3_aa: CASSSRVSGSYNSPLHF
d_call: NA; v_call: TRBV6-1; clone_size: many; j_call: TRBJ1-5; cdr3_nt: TGTGCCGGCGGTGAGAATAGCAATCAGCCCCAGCATTTT; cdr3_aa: CAGGENSNQPQHF
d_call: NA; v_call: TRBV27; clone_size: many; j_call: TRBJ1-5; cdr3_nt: TGTGCCAGCACCGGGACTGCCAATAGCAATCAGCCCCAGCATTTT; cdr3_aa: CASTGTANSNQPQHF
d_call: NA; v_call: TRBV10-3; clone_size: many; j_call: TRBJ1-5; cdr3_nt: TGTGCCATCTCTCCTAGCAATCAGCCCCAGCATTTT; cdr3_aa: CAISPSNQPQHF
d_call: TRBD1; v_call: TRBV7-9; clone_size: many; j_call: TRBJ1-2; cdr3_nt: TGTGCCAGCAGACGACAGGGGAACTATGGCTACACCTTC; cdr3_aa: CASRRQGNYGYTF
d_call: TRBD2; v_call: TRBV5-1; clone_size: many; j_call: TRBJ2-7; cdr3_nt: TGCGCCAGCAGCGTGACTAGCGGGAGTAACTCCTACGAGCAGTACTTC; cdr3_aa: CASSVTSGSNSYEQYF
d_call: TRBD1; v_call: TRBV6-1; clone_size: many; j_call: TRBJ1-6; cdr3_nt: TGTGCCAGCAGTGACCAGACAGGGGTGGGTTCACCCCTCCACTTT; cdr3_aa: CASSDQTGVGSPLHF
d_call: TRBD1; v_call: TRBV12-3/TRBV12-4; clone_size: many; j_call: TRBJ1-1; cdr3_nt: TGTGCCAGCAGTTCTTTGGGACAGGGGCCTTTGAACACTGAAGCTTTCTTT; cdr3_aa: CASSSLGQGPLNTEAFF
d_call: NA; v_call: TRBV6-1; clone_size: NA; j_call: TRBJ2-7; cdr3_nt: TGTGCCAGCACTCTCCAGGACCGGTGGGGTTACGAACAGTACTTC; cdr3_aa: CASTLQDRWGYEQYF
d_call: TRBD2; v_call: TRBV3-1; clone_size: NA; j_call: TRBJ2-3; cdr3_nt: TGTGCCAGCAGCCAATGGTCTAGCGGGACCACAGATACGCAGTATTTT; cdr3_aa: CASSQWSSGTTDTQYF
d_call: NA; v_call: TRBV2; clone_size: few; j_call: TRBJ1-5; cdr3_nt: TGTGCCAGCAGCTCATCAGGGGACCTTAGGCAGCCCCAGCATTTT; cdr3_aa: CASSSSGDLRQPQHF
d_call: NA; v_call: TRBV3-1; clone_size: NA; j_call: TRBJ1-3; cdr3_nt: TGTGCCAGCAGCCTCGCCACAAGACCTGGAAACACCATATATTTT; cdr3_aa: CASSLATRPGNTIYF
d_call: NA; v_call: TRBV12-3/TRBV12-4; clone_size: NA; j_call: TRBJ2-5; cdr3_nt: TGTGCCAGCAGTCCCCGGGTGGTGCGGGGAGAGACCCAGTACTTC; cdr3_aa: CASSPRVVRGETQYF
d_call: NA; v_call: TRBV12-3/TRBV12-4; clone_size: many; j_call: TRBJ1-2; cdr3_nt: TGTGCCAGCAGCCCCCAAGACACTAACTATGGCTACACCTTC; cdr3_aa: CASSPQDTNYGYTF
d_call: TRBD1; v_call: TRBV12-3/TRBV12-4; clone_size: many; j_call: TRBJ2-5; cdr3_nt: TGTGCCAGCAGAAGTAACAGGGGAACCCAAGAGACCCAGTACTTC; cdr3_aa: CASRSNRGTQETQYF
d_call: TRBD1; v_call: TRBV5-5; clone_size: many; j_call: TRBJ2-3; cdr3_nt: TGTGCCAGCAGCTTAGGACAGGGGAACACAGATACGCAGTATTTT; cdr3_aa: CASSLGQGNTDTQYF
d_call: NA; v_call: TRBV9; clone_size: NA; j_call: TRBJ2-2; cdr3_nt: TGTGCCAGCAGCGCGAAGACCTACACCGGGGAGCTGTTTTTT; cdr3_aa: CASSAKTYTGELFF
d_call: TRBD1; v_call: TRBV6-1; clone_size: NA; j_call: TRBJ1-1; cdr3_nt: TGTGCCAGCACCCCGGGACAGGAGAAGGCTGAAGCTTTCTTT; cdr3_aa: CASTPGQEKAEAFF
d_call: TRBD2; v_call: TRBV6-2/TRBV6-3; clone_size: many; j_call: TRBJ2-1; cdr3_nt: TGTGCCAGCAGTTACTCGGGACTAGCGGGAGAGGACAATGAGCAGTTCTTC; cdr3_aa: CASSYSGLAGEDNEQFF
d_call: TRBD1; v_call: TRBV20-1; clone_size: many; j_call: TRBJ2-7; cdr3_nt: TGCAGTGCTAGCGGCCCGGGACAGGGGGATTACGAGCAGTACTTC; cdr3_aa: CSASGPGQGDYEQYF
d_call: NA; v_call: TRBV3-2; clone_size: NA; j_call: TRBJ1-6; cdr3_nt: TGTGCCAGCCAGCAGCTCCTCGGACAGGGGTTTTATTCACCCCTCCACTTT; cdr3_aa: CASQQLLGQGFYSPLHF
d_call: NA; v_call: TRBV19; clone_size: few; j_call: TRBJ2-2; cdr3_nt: TGTGCCAGTACCTCCCGGAGGGCGATGGATTCCACCGGGGAGCTGTTTTTT; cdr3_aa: CASTSRRAMDSTGELFF
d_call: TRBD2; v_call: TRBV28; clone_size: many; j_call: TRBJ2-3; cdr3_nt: TGTGCCAGCCAGGCGGGAGGCTACACAGATACGCAGTATTTT; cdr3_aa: CASQAGGYTDTQYF
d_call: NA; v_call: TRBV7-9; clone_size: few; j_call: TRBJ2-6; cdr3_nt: TGTGCCAGCAGCTTAGGAAACACGAGCTCTGGGGCCAACGTCCTGACTTTC; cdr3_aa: CASSLGNTSSGANVLTF
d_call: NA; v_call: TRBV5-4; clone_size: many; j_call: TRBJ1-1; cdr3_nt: TGTGCCAGCAGCTCCCCCCCGAACACTGAAGCTTTCTTT; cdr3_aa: CASSSPPNTEAFF
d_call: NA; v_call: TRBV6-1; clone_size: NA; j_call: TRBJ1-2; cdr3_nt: TGTGCCAGCAGTGAAGAAGTCACCGCTAACTATGGCTACACCTTC; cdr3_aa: CASSEEVTANYGYTF
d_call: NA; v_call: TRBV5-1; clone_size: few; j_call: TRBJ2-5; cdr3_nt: TGCGCCAGCAGCAGAACGATCCAAGAGACCCAGTACTTC; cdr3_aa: CASSRTIQETQYF
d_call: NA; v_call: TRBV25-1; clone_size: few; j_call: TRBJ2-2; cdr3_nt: TGTGCCAGCAGTGAAGACCTCGGGGGCCTGGCCGGGGAGCTGTTTTTT; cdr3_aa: CASSEDLGGLAGELFF
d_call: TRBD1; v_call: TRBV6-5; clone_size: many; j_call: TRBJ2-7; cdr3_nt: TGTGCCAGCAGTTACGACAGGGGTCCTTCCTACGAGCAGTACTTC; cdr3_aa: CASSYDRGPSYEQYF
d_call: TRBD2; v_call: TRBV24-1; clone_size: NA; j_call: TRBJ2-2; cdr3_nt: TGTGCCGCCAGTGGTAGGGCATCGCTTCATGGGACTAGCGGGATCGCTGGGGAGCTGTTTTTT; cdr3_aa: CAASGRASLHGTSGIAGELFF
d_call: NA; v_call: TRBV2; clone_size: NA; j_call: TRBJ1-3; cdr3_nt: TGTGCCAGCAGAGATGGTGGCAGGGGCTCTGGAAACACCATATATTTT; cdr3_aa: CASRDGGRGSGNTIYF
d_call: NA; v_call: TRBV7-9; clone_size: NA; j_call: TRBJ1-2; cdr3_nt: TGTGCCAGCAGCCCGGGGGTAGTTGACTATGGCTACACCTTC; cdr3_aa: CASSPGVVDYGYTF
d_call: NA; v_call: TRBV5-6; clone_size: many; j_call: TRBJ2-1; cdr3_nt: TGTGCCAGCAGCTTGGGACAGTGGCTAGCAAATGAGCAGTTCTTC; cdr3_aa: CASSLGQWLANEQFF
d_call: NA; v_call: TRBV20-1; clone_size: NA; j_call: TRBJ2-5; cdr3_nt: TGCAGTGCTAGCAAGAGAGAGACCCAGTACTTC; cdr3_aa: CSASKRETQYF
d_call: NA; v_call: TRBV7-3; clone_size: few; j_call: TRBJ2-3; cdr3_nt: TGTGCCAGCAGCTTACTAGGTCGCACAGATACGCAGTATTTT; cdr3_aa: CASSLLGRTDTQYF
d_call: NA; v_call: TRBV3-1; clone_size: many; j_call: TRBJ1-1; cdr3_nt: TGTGCCAGCAGCCAGGATGGCGGGGGAGCTTTCTTT; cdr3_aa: CASSQDGGGAFF
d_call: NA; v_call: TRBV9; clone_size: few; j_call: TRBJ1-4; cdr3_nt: TGTGCCAGCAGCGGGCCCCTTGGGGAGGTAAATGAAAAACTGTTTTTT; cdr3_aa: CASSGPLGEVNEKLFF
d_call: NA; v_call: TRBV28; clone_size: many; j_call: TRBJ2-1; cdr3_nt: TGTGCCAGCAGTTTGTTTGGAGGAACGAGCTCCTACAATGAGCAGTTCTTC; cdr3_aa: CASSLFGGTSSYNEQFF
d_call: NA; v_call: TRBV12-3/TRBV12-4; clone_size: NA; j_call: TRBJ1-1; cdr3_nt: TGTGCCAGCAGTTTGGTAGGAGCCGAAGGGGCTTCCTTT; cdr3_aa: CASSLVGAEGASF
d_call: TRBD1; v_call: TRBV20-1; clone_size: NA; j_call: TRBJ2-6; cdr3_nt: TGCAGTGTCGGACAGGGGGCGTTTTCTGCTGGGGCCAACGTCCTGACTTTC; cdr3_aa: CSVGQGAFSAGANVLTF
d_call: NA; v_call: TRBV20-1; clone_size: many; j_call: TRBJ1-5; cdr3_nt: TGCAGTGCTCCCGGGCCCAGCAATCAGCCCCAGCATTTT; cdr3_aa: CSAPGPSNQPQHF
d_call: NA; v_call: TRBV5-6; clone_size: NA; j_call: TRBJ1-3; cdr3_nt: TGTGCCAGCAGCCGCGGGACCGGGAGCTCTGGAAACACCATATATTTT; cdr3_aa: CASSRGTGSSGNTIYF
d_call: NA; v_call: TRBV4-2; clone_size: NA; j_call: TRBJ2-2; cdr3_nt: TGTGCCAGCAGCCAAGTTGGAGACACCGGGGAGCTGTTTTTT; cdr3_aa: CASSQVGDTGELFF
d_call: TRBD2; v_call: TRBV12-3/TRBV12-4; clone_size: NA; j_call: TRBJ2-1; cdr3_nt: TGTGCCAGCAGTTTAGTGAGAGCGGGAGGGCCGGGCTCCTACAATGAGCAGTTCTTC; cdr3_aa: CASSLVRAGGPGSYNEQFF
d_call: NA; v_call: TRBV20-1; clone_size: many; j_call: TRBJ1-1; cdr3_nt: TGCAGTGCTAGTAGGCCAGACTTCTTGACTGAAGCTTTCTTT; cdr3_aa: CSASRPDFLTEAFF
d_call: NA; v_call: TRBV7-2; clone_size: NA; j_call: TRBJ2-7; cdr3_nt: TGTGTCAGCAGCTTAGCGCTCGACGAGCAGTACTTC; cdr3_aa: CVSSLALDEQYF
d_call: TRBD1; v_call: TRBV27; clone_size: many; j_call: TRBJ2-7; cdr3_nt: TGTGCCAGCAGTTTATCCCCCGGGACAGGGTTATACGAGCAGTACTTC; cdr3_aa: CASSLSPGTGLYEQYF
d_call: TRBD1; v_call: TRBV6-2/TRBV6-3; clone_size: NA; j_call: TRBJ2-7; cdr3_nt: TGTGCCAGCAAAGACCCGGGACAGGGGATATACGAGCAGTACTTC; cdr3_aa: CASKDPGQGIYEQYF
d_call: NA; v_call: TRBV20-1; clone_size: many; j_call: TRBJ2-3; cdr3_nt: TGCAGTGCTAGAGTGTCGCTAGCCACAGATACGCAGTATTTT; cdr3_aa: CSARVSLATDTQYF